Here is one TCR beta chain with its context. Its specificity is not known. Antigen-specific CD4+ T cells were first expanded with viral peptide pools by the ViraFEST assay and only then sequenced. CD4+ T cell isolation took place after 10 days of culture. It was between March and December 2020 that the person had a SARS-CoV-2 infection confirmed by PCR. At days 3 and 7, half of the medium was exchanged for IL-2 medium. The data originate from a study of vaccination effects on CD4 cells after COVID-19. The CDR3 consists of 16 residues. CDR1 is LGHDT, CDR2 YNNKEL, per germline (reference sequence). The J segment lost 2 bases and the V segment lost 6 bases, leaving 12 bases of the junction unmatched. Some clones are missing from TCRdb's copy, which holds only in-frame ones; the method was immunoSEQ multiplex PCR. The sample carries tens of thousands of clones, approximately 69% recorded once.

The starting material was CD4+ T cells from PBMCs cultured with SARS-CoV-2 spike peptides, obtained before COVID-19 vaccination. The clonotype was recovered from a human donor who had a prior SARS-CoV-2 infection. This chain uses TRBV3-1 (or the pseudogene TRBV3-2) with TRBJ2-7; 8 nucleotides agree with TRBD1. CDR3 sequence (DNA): TGTGCCAGCAGTCGAGCGGCGGGGACAGGTACCTACGAGCAGTACTTC. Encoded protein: CASSRAAGTGTYEQYF.